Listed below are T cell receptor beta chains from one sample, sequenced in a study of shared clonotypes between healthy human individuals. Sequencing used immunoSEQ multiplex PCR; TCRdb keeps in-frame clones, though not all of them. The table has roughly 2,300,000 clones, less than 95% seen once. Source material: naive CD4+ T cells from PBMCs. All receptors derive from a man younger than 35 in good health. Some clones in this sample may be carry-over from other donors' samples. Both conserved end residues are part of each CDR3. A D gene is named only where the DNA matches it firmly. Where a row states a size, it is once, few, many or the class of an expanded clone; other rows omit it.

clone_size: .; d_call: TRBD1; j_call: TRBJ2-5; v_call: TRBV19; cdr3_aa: CASSIAGTGRETQYF; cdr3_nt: TGTGCCAGTAGTATCGCCGGGACAGGGCGAGAGACCCAGTACTTC
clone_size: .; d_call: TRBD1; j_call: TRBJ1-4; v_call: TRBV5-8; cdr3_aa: CASSSNRGEKLFF; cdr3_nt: TGTGCCAGCAGCTCAAACAGGGGAGAAAAACTGTTTTTT
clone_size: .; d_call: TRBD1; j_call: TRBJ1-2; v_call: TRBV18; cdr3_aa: CASSPAGTGLSYGYTF; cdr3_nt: TGTGCCAGCTCACCGGCCGGGACAGGGTTGAGCTATGGCTACACCTTC
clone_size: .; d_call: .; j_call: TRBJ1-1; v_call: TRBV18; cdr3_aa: CASSPANRAATESEAFF; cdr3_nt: TGTGCCAGCTCTCCCGCAAACCGGGCCGCAACCGAAAGTGAAGCTTTCTTT
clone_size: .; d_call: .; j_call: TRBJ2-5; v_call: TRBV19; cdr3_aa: CASSSGETQYF; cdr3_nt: TGTGCCAGCAGCTCGGGGGAGACCCAGTACTTC
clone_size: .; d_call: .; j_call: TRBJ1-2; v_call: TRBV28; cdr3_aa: CASRQDLNYGYTF; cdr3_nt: TGTGCCAGCAGGCAGGACCTTAACTATGGCTACACCTTC
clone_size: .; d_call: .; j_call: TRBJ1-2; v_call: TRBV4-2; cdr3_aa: CASSPSSASNYGYTF; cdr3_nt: TGTGCCAGCAGCCCCTCCTCGGCCTCTAACTATGGCTACACCTTC
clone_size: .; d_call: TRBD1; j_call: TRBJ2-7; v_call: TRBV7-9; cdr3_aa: CASSLSGGYEQYF; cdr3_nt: TGTGCCAGCAGCTTGTCAGGGGGATACGAGCAGTACTTC
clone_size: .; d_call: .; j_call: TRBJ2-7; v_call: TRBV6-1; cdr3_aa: CASSEAAIFGQYF; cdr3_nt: TGTGCCAGCAGTGAAGCGGCAATCTTCGGGCAGTACTTC
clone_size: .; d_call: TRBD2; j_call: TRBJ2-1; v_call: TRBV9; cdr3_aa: CASSVALAGGYNEQFF; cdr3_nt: TGTGCCAGCAGCGTCGCGCTAGCGGGGGGATACAATGAGCAGTTCTTC
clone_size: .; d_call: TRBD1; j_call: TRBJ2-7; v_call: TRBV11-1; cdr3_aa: CASSQDRGLLEQYF; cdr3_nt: TGTGCCAGCAGCCAAGACAGGGGGCTCCTCGAGCAGTACTTC
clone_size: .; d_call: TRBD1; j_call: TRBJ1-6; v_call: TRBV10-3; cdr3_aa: CATGQGREGNSPLHF; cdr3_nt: TGTGCCACCGGACAGGGGCGGGAAGGTAATTCACCCCTCCACTTT
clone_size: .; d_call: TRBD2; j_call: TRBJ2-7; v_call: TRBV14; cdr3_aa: CASSPLGAGDEQYF; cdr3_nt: TGTGCCAGCAGCCCCTTAGGGGCGGGAGACGAGCAGTACTTC
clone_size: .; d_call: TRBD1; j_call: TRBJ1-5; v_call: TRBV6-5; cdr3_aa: CASSIGTGTLPQHF; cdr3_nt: TGTGCCAGCAGCATAGGGACAGGGACCTTGCCCCAGCATTTT
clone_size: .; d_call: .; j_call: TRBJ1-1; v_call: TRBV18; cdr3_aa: CASSPADIFNTEAFF; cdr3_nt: TGTGCCAGCTCACCCGCGGATATCTTTAACACTGAAGCTTTCTTT
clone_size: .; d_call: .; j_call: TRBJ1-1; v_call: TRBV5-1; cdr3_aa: CASSLVPGIYTEAFF; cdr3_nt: TGCGCCAGCAGCTTGGTGCCAGGGATTTACACTGAAGCTTTCTTT
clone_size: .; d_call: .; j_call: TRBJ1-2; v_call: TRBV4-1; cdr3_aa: CASSQEPVTGYTF; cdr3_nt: TGCGCCAGCAGCCAAGAGCCGGTTACAGGCTACACCTTC
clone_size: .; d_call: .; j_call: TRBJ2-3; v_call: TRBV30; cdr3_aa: CAWSDRPTSTDTQYF; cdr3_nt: TGTGCCTGGAGTGACCGACCTACTAGCACAGATACGCAGTATTTT
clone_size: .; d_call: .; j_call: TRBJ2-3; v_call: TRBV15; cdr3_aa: CATSAWMIGRLADTQYF; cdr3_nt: TGTGCCACCAGCGCATGGATGATAGGAAGATTGGCAGATACGCAGTATTTT
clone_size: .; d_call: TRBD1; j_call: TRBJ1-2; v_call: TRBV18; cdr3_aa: CASSPGTAAYGYTF; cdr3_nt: TGTGCCAGCTCACCCGGGACAGCCGCCTATGGCTACACCTTC
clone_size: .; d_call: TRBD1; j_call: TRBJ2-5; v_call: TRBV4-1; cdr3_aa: CASSQDRATGQGRGETQYF; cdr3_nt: TGCGCCAGCAGCCAAGATCGAGCTACTGGACAGGGGAGGGGAGAGACCCAGTACTTC
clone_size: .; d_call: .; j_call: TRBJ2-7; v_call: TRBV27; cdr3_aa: CASSRSGTYEQYF; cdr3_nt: TGTGCCAGCAGTCGGTCCGGGACCTACGAGCAGTACTTC
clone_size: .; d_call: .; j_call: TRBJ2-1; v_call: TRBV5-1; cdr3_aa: CASSLESGVNEQFF; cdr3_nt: TGCGCCAGCAGCTTGGAATCGGGTGTAAATGAGCAGTTCTTC
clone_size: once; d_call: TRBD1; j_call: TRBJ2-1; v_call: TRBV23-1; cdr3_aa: CASSHGTGEQFF; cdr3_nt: TGCGCCAGCAGCCACGGGACAGGTGAGCAGTTCTTC
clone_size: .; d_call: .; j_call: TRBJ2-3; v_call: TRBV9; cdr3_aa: CASSAGEGSRTDTQYF; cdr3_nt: TGTGCCAGCAGCGCAGGGGAGGGGTCCCGCACAGATACGCAGTATTTT
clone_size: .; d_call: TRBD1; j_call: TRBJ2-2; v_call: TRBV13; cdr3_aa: CASSFPGQGVSGELFF; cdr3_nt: TGTGCCAGCAGCTTTCCGGGACAGGGGGTGTCCGGGGAGCTGTTTTTT
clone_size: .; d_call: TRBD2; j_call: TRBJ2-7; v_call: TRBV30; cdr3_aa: CAWSPLAGGGLDYSYEQYF; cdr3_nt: TGTGCCTGGAGCCCACTAGCGGGAGGCGGATTAGACTACTCCTACGAGCAGTACTTC
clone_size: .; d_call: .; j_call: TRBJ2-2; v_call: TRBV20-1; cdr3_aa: CNRGETGELFF; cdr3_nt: TGCAATCGAGGGGAAACCGGGGAGCTGTTTTTT
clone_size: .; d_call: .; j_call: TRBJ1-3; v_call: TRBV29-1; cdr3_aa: CSVEDEKTGSGNTIYF; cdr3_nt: TGCAGCGTTGAAGATGAAAAGACAGGCTCTGGAAACACCATATATTTT